The 24 T cell receptor beta chains below come from one sample, sequenced in a study of T cell responses to AZD1222 COVID-19 vaccine. The table came from immunoSEQ multiplex PCR; TCRdb's copy has only in-frame clones and leaves some out. The table includes some 110,000 clones, more than 70% detected once. The source material was peripheral blood, sampled on day 0 of AZD1222 vaccination. These receptors came from an adult in good health.

The chain has TRBV29-1 and TRBJ1-1; no clear D gene. The CDR3 loop spans 11 amino acids. Per germline, CDR1 SQVTM and CDR2 ANQGSEA. Trimming stripped 4 bases from V and 8 bases from J, with 11 bases between. CDR3 loop: CSVAPTREAFF. The CDR3 DNA follows: TGCAGCGTTGCACCTACACGCGAAGCTTTCTTT.

The chain has TRBV3-1 (or the pseudogene TRBV3-2) and TRBJ2-7, with D perhaps matching TRBD1 (5 bases). There are 15 residues in the CDR3. Deletions cut 1 base from V and 4 bases from J, with 14 bases between. CDR1 is LGHDT and CDR2 is YNNKEL in the germline V gene (reference sequence). CDR3 DNA sequence: TGTGCCAGCAGCCAAGGTCAGGGCCCCTGGTACGAGCAGTACTTC. This translates into CASSQGQGPWYEQYF.

V is TRBV19 and J is TRBJ1-1, with D possibly being TRBD1 (5 bases). CDR3 length: 15 amino acids. V lost 5 bases to trimming and J lost 11 bases, with 24 bases between them. Per the germline V gene, CDR1 is LNHDA and CDR2 is SQIVND (reference sequence). The CDR3 DNA sequence: TGTGCCAGTAGTTCCGTTTCCGGGACCCAGGAACAGGCTTTCTTT. It specifies CASSSVSGTQEQAFF.

This clone was seen just once. This chain connects TRBV2 to TRBJ2-5; 10 bases fit TRBD2. The CDR3 covers 16 residues. The germline CDR1 and CDR2 sequences are SNHLY and FYNNEI. J lost 5 bases, V lost 3 bases, and 9 bases had no gene match. CDR3 bases: TGTGCCAGCAGTGAGGCCCCTAGCGGGAGTGGGGAGACCCAGTACTTC. Its protein product is CASSEAPSGSGETQYF. Looking up the rest from reference TRBV2 and TRBJ2-5 gives the full variable domain: EPEVTQTPSHQVTQMGQEVILRCVPISNHLYFYWYRQILGQKVEFLVSFYNNEISEKSEIFDDQFSVERPDGSNFTLKIRSTKLEDSAMYFCASSEAPSGSGETQYFGPGTRLLVL.

The CDR3 spells CASESSGVDTEAFF. The CDR3 DNA sequence: TGTGCCAGCGAGTCCTCAGGGGTCGACACTGAAGCTTTCTTT. V gene TRBV28 combines with J gene TRBJ1-1, with D possibly matching TRBD1 (6 bases). Trimming took 8 bases from V and 3 from J, leaving 16 bases between them. This CDR3 is built from 14 residues. Per the germline V gene, CDR1 is MDHEN and CDR2 is SYDVKM.

V usage is TRBV27 and J usage is TRBJ1-6; D may be TRBD1 (5 bases). The CDR3 is 15 residues long. The ends were cut back, 5 bases at V and 10 bases at J, with 18 bases in the middle. Germline V gene sequence: CDR1 MNHEY, CDR2 SMNVEV (reference sequence). CDR3 nucleotides: TGTGCCAGCAGTCCGCTGGGGGGGGTGGAATCACCCCTCCACTTT. Amino acids: CASSPLGGVESPLHF.

This clone was recorded a few times. V gene TRBV9 combines with J gene TRBJ2-1; D perhaps matches TRBD2 (6 bases). The CDR3 has 15 amino acids. V shed 6 bases and J shed 3 bases, with 16 bases lying between them. CDR1 is SGDLS, CDR2 YYNGEE, per germline. CDR3 nucleotides: TGTGCCAGCAAAGGGGCTAGCGATGACTACAATGAGCAGTTCTTC. This codes for CASKGASDDYNEQFF.

The J gene is TRBJ1-3, the V gene TRBV6-5; the D is unclear. CDR1 is MNHEY and CDR2 is SVGAGI in the germline V gene. With 7 bases removed from V and 4 bases from J, the gap between germline ends came to 11 bases. The CDR3 loop spans 13 amino acids. CDR3 nucleotide sequence: TGTGCCAGCATAGGTCAGACGGGAAACACCATATATTTT. It encodes CASIGQTGNTIYF.

The V call is TRBV30, the J call TRBJ2-7; D ambiguous. Germline loops: CDR1 GTSNPN, CDR2 SVGIG (reference sequence). The CDR3 consists of 12 residues. V gave up 3 bases and J gave up 1 base, with 7 bases separating them. The DNA of the CDR3 is TGTGCCTGGAGAGGGCAGTCCTACGAGCAGTACTTC. This sequence encodes CAWRGQSYEQYF.

The chain is built from TRBV9 and TRBJ2-7; D could derive from TRBD1 or TRBD2 (5 bases each). Germline CDR1 and CDR2: SGDLS and YYNGEE. The CDR3 runs 15 residues. Trimming left V 1 base short and J 7 bases short, with 18 bases between. The CDR3 loop reads CASSVLPGESGEQYF. Written as DNA, the CDR3 is TGTGCCAGCAGCGTACTCCCCGGGGAATCAGGGGAGCAGTACTTC.

V and J are TRBV7-2 and TRBJ1-4; D is uncertain. This CDR3 is built from 14 residues. The V gene lost 5 bases and the J gene lost 8 bases, with 15 bases spanning the gap. Germline loops: CDR1 SGHTA, CDR2 FQGNSA. CDR3 sequence: CASSLGFEREKLFF. The CDR3 region has the DNA TGTGCCAGCAGCCTCGGGTTCGAACGAGAAAAACTGTTTTTT.

The gene calls are TRBV19 and TRBJ2-1; 7 positions agree with TRBD1. The J segment lost 10 bases and the V segment lost 9 bases, leaving 18 bases of the junction unmatched. The CDR3 has 15 residues. The germline V gene has CDR1 LNHDA and CDR2 SQIVND (reference sequence). CDR3 bases: TGTGCCAGCCAAGCCGGGACAGAGACCTTTCGGGAGCAGTTCTTC. Translation: CASQAGTETFREQFF.

The chain has TRBV15 and TRBJ1-5, with no clear D. Trimming stripped 0 bases from V and 4 bases from J, with 13 bases between. This CDR3 spans 16 amino acids. Germline V gene sequence: CDR1 LNHNV, CDR2 YYDKDF (reference sequence). CDR3 loop: CATSREIGWENQPQHF. CDR3 DNA sequence: TGTGCCACCAGCAGAGAGATCGGCTGGGAAAATCAGCCCCAGCATTTT.

The chain couples TRBV28 to TRBJ2-7; D remains unclear. V lost 7 bases, J lost 2 bases, and 12 bases lay in between. CDR1 MDHEN and CDR2 SYDVKM come from the germline V gene. CDR3 length equals 13 residues. The CDR3 protein is CASTLRVAYEQYF. CDR3 sequence (DNA): TGTGCCAGCACTCTCCGGGTAGCCTACGAGCAGTACTTC.

V gene TRBV7-3 combines with J gene TRBJ2-1; TRBD1 matches 10 bases. CDR1 and CDR2 from the germline V gene are SGHTA and FQGTGA. This CDR3 region has 16 residues. Trimming removed 5 bases from V and 8 bases from J; junction bases left unmatched: 12. CDR3 loop: CASSINSRDRGDEQFF. In nucleotides, the CDR3 is TGTGCCAGCAGCATAAATAGCCGGGACAGGGGAGATGAGCAGTTCTTC.

This chain joins TRBV15 and TRBJ1-4, with 8 bases identical to TRBD1. The CDR3 contains 18 residues. The germline V gene encodes CDR1 LNHNV and CDR2 YYDKDF (reference sequence). V dropped 0 bases and J dropped 7; count of bases not matched to a gene: 13. DNA of the CDR3: TGTGCCACCAGCAGAGATCGGGGGACAGGCATTAAAGGTGAAAAACTGTTTTTT. This encodes CATSRDRGTGIKGEKLFF.

This chain joins TRBV6-2 or TRBV6-3 and TRBJ2-5; 8 bases agree with TRBD1. V trimming: 0 bases; J trimming: 5 bases; junction bases outside the gene matches: 8. CDR1 is MNHEY and CDR2 is SVGEGT in the germline V gene. The CDR3 contains 16 residues. Here the CDR3 reads CASSYSGQGAGETQYF. The CDR3 bases are TGTGCCAGCAGTTACTCGGGGCAGGGGGCCGGGGAGACCCAGTACTTC.

CDR3 sequence: CASKYSGEYEQYF. The CDR3 DNA sequence: TGTGCCAGCAAGTATTCAGGGGAATACGAGCAGTACTTC. J is TRBJ2-7 and V is TRBV12-3 or TRBV12-4; a weak D match, TRBD1 (6 bases). Trimming took off 7 bases at V and 4 bases at J, with 14 bases between the two ends. This CDR3 region has 13 residues.

This sequence joins TRBV19 and TRBJ2-7, with a possible D match to TRBD2 (6 bases). The CDR3 loop spans 14 amino acids. The ends were cut back, 3 bases at V and 2 bases at J, with 11 bases in the middle. CDR1 LNHDA and CDR2 SQIVND come from the germline V gene (reference sequence). CDR3 sequence: CASSITSQAYEQYF. The DNA for the CDR3 is TGTGCCAGTAGTATCACTAGCCAAGCCTACGAGCAGTACTTC.

This clone appeared once. The rearrangement links TRBV11-2 to TRBJ1-2; TRBD1 might be the D (6 bases). This CDR3 comprises 14 residues. The V gene lost 6 bases and the J gene lost 4 bases, with 15 bases spanning the gap. CDR1 and CDR2 (germline): SGHAT, FQNNGV. The CDR3 DNA reads as TGTGCCAGCAGTATCTCGGACAGCATCTATGGCTACACCTTC. It is translated as CASSISDSIYGYTF.

The count of this clone is one. The rearrangement uses TRBV5-5 and TRBJ1-1; D not resolved. The CDR3 runs 15 residues. Germline-derived CDR1 and CDR2 are SGHKS and YYEKEE (reference sequence). V lost 4 bases to trimming and J lost 2 bases, with 15 bases between them. The CDR3 loop is CASSPRFTLNTEAFF. CDR3 bases: TGTGCCAGCAGCCCCCGGTTCACTCTCAACACTGAAGCTTTCTTT.

The chain employs TRBV3-1 (or the pseudogene TRBV3-2) and TRBJ1-6; 8 positions agree with TRBD1. Germline CDR1 LGHDT, CDR2 YNNKEL (reference sequence). V was pared by 3 bases and J by 7 bases, with 5 bases of the junction left unmatched. The CDR3 runs to 15 residues. DNA of the CDR3: TGTGCCAGCAGCCAGACAGGGGAGAGGAATTCACCCCTCCACTTT. Its protein product is CASSQTGERNSPLHF.

The rearrangement joins TRBV7-9 to TRBJ1-2; D gene ambiguous. Germline CDR1 is SEHNR and CDR2 is FQNEAQ (reference sequence). The CDR3 runs to 14 residues. The V and J ends lost 5 bases and 6 bases respectively, with 16 bases between them. The CDR3: CASSLDRHVDGYTF. In nucleotides, the CDR3 is TGTGCCAGCAGCCTAGATCGACATGTTGATGGCTACACCTTC.

The chain carries TRBV7-2 and TRBJ1-1; D is uncertain. The CDR3 consists of 13 residues. Germline V gene lookup returns CDR1 SGHTA and CDR2 FQGNSA. With 5 bases removed from V and 0 bases from J, the gap between germline ends came to 7 bases. CDR3 nucleotides: TGTGCCAGCAGCCTCGAAATGAACACTGAAGCTTTCTTT. It translates to CASSLEMNTEAFF.